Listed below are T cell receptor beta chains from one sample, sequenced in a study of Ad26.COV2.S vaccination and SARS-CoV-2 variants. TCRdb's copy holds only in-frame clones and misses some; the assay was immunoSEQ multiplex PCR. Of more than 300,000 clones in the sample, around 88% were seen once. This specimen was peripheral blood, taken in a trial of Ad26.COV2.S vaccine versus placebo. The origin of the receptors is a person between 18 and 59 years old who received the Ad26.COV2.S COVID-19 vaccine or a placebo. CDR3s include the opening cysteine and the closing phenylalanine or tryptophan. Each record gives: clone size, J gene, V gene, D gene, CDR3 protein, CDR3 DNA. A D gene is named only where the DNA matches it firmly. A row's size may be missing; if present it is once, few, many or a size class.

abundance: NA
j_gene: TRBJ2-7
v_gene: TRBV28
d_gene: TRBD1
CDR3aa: CASRTGAYEQYF
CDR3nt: TGTGCCAGCCGGACAGGGGCCTACGAGCAGTACTTC

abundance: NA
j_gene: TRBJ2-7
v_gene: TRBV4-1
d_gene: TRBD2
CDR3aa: CASSQGIAGEGYEQYF
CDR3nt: TGCGCCAGCAGCCAGGGTATAGCGGGAGAGGGGTACGAGCAGTACTTC

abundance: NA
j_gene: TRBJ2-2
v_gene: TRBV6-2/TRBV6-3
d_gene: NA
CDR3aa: CASSHRNTGELFF
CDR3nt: TGTGCCAGCAGCCACAGGAACACCGGGGAGCTGTTTTTT

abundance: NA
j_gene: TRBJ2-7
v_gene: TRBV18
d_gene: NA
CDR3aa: CASSRGYEQYF
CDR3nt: TGTGCCAGCTCACGGGGCTACGAGCAGTACTTC

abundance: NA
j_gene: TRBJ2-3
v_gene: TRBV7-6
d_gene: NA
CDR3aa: CASSFYGASTDTQYF
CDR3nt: TGTGCCAGCAGCTTTTACGGGGCTAGCACAGATACGCAGTATTTT

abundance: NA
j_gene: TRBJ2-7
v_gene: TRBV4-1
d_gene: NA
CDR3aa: CASGGEGSYEQYF
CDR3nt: TGCGCCAGCGGGGGAGAGGGCTCCTACGAGCAGTACTTC

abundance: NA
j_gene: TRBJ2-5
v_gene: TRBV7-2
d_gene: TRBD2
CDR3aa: CASSFLAGGQETQYF
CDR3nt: TGTGCCAGCAGCTTTCTAGCGGGGGGCCAAGAGACCCAGTACTTC

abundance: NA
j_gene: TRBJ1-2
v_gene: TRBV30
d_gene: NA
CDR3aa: CAWNVLATGSNYGYTF
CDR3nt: TGTGCCTGGAATGTACTCGCTACAGGGAGTAACTATGGCTACACCTTC

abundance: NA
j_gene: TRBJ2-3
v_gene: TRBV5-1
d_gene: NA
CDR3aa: CASSLLTDTQYF
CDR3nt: TGCGCCAGCAGCTTGCTCACAGATACGCAGTATTTT

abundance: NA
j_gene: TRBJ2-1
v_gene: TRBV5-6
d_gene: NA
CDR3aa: CASSLETWTYNEQFF
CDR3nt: TGTGCCAGCAGCTTGGAAACGTGGACCTACAATGAGCAGTTCTTC

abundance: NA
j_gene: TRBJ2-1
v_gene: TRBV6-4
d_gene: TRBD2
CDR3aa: CASSASGITEQFF
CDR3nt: TGTGCCAGCAGTGCTAGCGGGATTACCGAGCAGTTCTTC

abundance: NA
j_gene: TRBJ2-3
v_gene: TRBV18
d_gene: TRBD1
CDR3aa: CASSRQGARTDTQYF
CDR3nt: TGTGCCAGCTCCCGCCAGGGGGCCCGCACAGATACGCAGTATTTT

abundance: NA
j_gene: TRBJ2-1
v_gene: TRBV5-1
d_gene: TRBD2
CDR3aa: CASSLGDSGLGIYNEQFF
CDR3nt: TGCGCCAGCAGCTTGGGCGATTCGGGACTAGGGATTTACAATGAGCAGTTCTTC

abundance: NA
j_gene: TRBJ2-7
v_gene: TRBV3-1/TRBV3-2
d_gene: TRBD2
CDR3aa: CASSVSGGPYEQYF
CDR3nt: TGTGCCAGCAGCGTTAGCGGGGGACCCTACGAGCAGTACTTC

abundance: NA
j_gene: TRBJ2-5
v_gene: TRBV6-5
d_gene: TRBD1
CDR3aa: CASSYSQGAGETQYF
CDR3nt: TGTGCCAGCAGTTACTCACAGGGGGCGGGCGAGACCCAGTACTTC

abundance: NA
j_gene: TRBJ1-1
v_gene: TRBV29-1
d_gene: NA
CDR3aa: CSVELRKEVTEAFF
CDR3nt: TGCAGCGTTGAGCTGCGCAAGGAGGTCACTGAAGCTTTCTTT

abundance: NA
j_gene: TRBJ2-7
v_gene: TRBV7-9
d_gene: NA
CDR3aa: CASSSLSGDSEQYF
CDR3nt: TGTGCCAGCAGCTCCCTATCCGGGGATAGCGAGCAGTACTTC

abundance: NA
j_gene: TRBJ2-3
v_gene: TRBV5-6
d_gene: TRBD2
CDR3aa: CASSFSGGATDTQYF
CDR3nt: TGTGCCAGCAGCTTTAGCGGGGGGGCCACAGATACGCAGTATTTT

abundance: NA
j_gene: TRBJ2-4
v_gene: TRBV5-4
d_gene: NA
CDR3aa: CASSQGGRNIQYF
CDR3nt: TGTGCCAGCAGCCAGGGGGGGCGGAACATTCAGTACTTC

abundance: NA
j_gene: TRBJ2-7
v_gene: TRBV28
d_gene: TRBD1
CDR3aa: CASSSQGVLAESWDEQYF
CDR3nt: TGTGCCAGCAGTTCCCAGGGGGTGTTAGCCGAATCCTGGGACGAGCAGTACTTC

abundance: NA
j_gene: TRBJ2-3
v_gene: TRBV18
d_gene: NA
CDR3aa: CASSPPLTPTDTQYF
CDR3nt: TGTGCCAGCTCACCACCTCTGACACCGACAGATACGCAGTATTTT

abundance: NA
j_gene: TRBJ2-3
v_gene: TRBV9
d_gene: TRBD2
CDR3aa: CASTQRESPDTQYF
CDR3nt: TGTGCCAGCACCCAGCGGGAGAGTCCAGATACGCAGTATTTT

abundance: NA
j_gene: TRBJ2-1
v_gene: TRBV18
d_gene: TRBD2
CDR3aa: CASSPVSASGSNEQFF
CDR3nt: TGTGCCAGCTCACCAGTGTCGGCTAGCGGGAGTAATGAGCAGTTCTTC

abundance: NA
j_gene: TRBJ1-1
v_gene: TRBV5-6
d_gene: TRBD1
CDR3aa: CASSFWGQGNTEAFF
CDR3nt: TGTGCCAGCAGCTTCTGGGGACAGGGGAACACTGAAGCTTTCTTT

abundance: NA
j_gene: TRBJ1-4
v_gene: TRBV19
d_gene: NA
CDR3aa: CASRKRATNEKLFF
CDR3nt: TGTGCCAGTAGAAAACGTGCAACTAATGAAAAACTGTTTTTT

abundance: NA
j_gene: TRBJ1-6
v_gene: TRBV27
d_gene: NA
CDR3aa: CASSLGVNSPLHF
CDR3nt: TGTGCCAGCAGTTTGGGTGTGAATTCACCCCTCCACTTT

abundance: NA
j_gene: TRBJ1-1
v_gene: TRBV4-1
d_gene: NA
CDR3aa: CASSHPGARDEAFF
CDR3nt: TGCGCCAGCAGCCACCCCGGGGCCCGGGATGAAGCTTTCTTT

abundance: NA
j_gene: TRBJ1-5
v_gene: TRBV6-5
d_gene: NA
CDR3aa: CASRKQGYSNQPQHF
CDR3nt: TGTGCCAGCAGAAAACAGGGCTATAGCAATCAGCCCCAGCATTTT

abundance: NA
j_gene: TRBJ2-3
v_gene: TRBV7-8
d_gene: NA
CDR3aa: CASSLARGSGDTQYF
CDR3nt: TGTGCCAGCAGCTTAGCTCGCGGGTCCGGAGATACGCAGTATTTT

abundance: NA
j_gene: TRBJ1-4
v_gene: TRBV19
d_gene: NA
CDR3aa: CASSMALSDEKLFF
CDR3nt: TGTGCCAGTAGTATGGCCTTATCGGATGAAAAACTGTTTTTT

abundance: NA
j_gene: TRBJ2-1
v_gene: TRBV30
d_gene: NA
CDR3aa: CAWSPPLYLSSYNEQFF
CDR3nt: TGTGCCTGGAGTCCCCCCCTCTACCTGAGCTCCTACAATGAGCAGTTCTTC

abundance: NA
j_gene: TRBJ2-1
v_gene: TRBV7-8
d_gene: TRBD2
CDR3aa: CASSSGTTRPSYNEQFF
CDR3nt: TGTGCCAGCAGCTCAGGGACTACCCGACCGTCCTACAATGAGCAGTTCTTC

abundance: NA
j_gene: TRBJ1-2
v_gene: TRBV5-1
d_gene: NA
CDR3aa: CASSLDGGLDYGYTF
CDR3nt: TGCGCCAGCAGCTTGGATGGGGGTCTGGACTATGGCTACACCTTC

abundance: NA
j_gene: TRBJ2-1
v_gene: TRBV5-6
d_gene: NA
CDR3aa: CASSLPERNNEQFF
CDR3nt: TGTGCCAGCAGCTTGCCCGAGCGGAACAATGAGCAGTTCTTC

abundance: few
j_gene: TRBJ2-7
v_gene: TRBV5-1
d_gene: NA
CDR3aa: CASSNHQGNLKNEQYF
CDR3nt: TGCGCCAGCAGCAATCACCAGGGAAACCTCAAGAACGAGCAGTACTTC

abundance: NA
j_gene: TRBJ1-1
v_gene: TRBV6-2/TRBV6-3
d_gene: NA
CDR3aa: CASSREPGRPNTEAFF
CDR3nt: TGTGCCAGCAGCCGAGAACCGGGACGCCCGAACACTGAAGCTTTCTTT

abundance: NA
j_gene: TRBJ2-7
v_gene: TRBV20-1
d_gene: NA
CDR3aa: CSASEGGFYEQYF
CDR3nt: TGCAGTGCTAGTGAAGGGGGTTTCTACGAGCAGTACTTC

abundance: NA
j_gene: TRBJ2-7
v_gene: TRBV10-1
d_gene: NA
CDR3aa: CASSAWIQGEQYF
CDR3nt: TGCGCCAGCAGTGCATGGATTCAAGGCGAGCAGTACTTC

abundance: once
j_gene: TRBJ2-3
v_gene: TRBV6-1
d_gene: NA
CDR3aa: CASSEYGLGGTSTDTQYF
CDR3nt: TGTGCCAGCAGTGAATACGGGCTAGGAGGGACTAGCACAGATACGCAGTATTTT

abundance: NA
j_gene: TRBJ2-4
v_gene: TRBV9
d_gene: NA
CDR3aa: CASSVRGDDKNIQYF
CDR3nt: TGTGCCAGCAGCGTAAGAGGGGATGACAAAAACATTCAGTACTTC

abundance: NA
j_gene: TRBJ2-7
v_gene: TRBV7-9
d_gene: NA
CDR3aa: CASSPLTRPYEQYF
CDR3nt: TGTGCCAGCAGCCCTTTAACGCGGCCCTACGAGCAGTACTTC

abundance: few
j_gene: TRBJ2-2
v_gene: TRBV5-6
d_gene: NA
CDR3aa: CASSRVNTGELFF
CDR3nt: TGTGCCAGCAGCCGAGTGAACACCGGGGAGCTGTTTTTT

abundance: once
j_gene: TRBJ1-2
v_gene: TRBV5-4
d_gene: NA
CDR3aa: CASSLAKTGRYGYTF
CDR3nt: TGTGCCAGCAGCTTGGCGAAGACAGGCCGCTATGGCTACACCTTC

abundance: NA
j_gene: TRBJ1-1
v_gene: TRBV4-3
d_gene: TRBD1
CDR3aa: CASSQVITGASTEAFF
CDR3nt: TGCGCCAGCAGCCAAGTGATCACAGGGGCCTCGACTGAAGCTTTCTTT

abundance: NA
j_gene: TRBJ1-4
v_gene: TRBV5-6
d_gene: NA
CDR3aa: CASSSLKRGATNEKLFF
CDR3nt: TGTGCCAGCAGCTCCCTAAAACGGGGTGCAACTAATGAAAAACTGTTTTTT

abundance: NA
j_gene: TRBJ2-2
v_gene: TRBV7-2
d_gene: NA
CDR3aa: CASSLRRANTGELFF
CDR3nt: TGTGCCAGCAGCTTAAGGCGAGCTAACACCGGGGAGCTGTTTTTT

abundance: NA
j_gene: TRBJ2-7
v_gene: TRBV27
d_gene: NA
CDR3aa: CASSFYSDSLYEQYF
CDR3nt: TGTGCCAGCAGTTTCTATTCCGACAGCCTCTACGAGCAGTACTTC

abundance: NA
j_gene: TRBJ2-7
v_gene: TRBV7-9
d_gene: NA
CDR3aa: CASSKGVYEQYF
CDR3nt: TGTGCCAGCAGCAAGGGGGTTTACGAGCAGTACTTC

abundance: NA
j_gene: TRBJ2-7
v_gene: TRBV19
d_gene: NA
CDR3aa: CASSSRDSYEQYF
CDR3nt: TGTGCCAGTAGTAGCAGGGATTCCTACGAGCAGTACTTC

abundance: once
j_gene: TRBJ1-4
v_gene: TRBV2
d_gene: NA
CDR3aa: CASRDISTNEKLFF
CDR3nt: TGTGCCAGCAGGGACATATCAACTAATGAAAAACTGTTTTTT

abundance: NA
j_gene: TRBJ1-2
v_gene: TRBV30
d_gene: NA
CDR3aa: CAWSIPSHYGYTF
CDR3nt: TGTGCCTGGAGTATCCCGAGTCACTATGGCTACACCTTC

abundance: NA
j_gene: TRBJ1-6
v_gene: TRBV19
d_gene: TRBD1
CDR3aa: CASTPGGHNSPLHF
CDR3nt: TGTGCCAGTACGCCAGGGGGGCATAATTCACCCCTCCACTTT

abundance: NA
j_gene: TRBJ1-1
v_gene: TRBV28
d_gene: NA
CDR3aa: CASPDYRVDTEAFF
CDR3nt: TGTGCCAGTCCCGATTACAGGGTGGACACTGAAGCTTTCTTT

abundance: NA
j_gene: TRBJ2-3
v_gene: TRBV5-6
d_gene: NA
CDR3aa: CASSLALVLGGTDTQYF
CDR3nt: TGTGCCAGCAGCTTGGCCCTGGTTCTGGGGGGCACAGATACGCAGTATTTT